This is a list of T cell receptor beta chains from one sample in a study of shared clonotypes between healthy human individuals. The assay was immunoSEQ multiplex PCR, and TCRdb's table has in-frame clones only and misses some. Of about half a million clones detected, about 76% appear once; the ten largest clones hold around 13%. The sequenced sample was PBMCs. These receptor sequences come from a middle-aged woman in good health. Some clones in this sample may be carry-over from other donors' samples. Each CDR3 is given with its conserved first and last residue. A D gene is named only where the DNA matches it firmly. The size of a clone is reported for some rows only, either as once, few or many, or as a class for expanded clones.

j_call	cdr3_length	v_call	clone_size	d_call	cdr3_nt	cdr3_aa
TRBJ2-6	15	TRBV11-2	-	-	TGTGCCAGCAGCTTAGGGGTCCTCGGGGCCAACGTCCTGACTTTC	CASSLGVLGANVLTF
TRBJ2-7	11	TRBV11-2	-	-	TGTGCCAGCAGCCTGAGGGGGGAGCAGTACTTC	CASSLRGEQYF
TRBJ2-1	15	TRBV5-1	-	-	TGCGCCAGCAGCCTTGAACTAGTCGGCAGCAATGAGCAGTTCTTC	CASSLELVGSNEQFF
TRBJ2-3	13	TRBV30	-	-	TGTGCCTGGAGTGTCCTTAGCACAGATACGCAGTATTTT	CAWSVLSTDTQYF
TRBJ1-3	13	TRBV10-2	-	-	TGCGCCAGCAGTGAGTCGGTGGGGAACACCATATATTTT	CASSESVGNTIYF
TRBJ2-1	15	TRBV9	-	TRBD2	TGTGCCAGCAGCGGTAGCGGGAGCTCCTACAATGAGCAGTTCTTC	CASSGSGSSYNEQFF
TRBJ2-1	15	TRBV11-2	-	TRBD2	TGTGCCAGCAGCTTAAGCGGGAACCCCTACAATGAGCAGTTCTTC	CASSLSGNPYNEQFF
TRBJ1-1	12	TRBV19	-	-	TGTGCCAGTAGTCCTCGGGTAGGTGAAGCTTTCTTT	CASSPRVGEAFF
TRBJ2-5	16	TRBV9	-	TRBD2	TGTGCCAGCAGCGCCTATAGCGGGAGGCAACAAGAGACCCAGTACTTC	CASSAYSGRQQETQYF
TRBJ2-1	12	TRBV28	-	-	TGTGCCAGCAGCGGCAGCTACAATGAGCAGTTCTTC	CASSGSYNEQFF
TRBJ2-2	14	TRBV6-5	-	-	TGTGCCAGCAGTCGGGACGTGAACACCGGGGAGCTGTTTTTT	CASSRDVNTGELFF
TRBJ1-3	14	TRBV11-2	few	-	TGTGCCAGCAGCTTAGATCGGACAGCGGTTCCCATATATTTT	CASSLDRTAVPIYF
TRBJ2-7	13	TRBV27	-	-	TGTGCCAGCAGTTTGTGGCTAGGTTACGAGCAGTACTTC	CASSLWLGYEQYF
TRBJ2-7	11	TRBV25-1	once	-	TGTGCCAGCAGTGGAAATAGGGGGACTTGGTTC	CASSGNRGTWF
TRBJ2-7	12	TRBV10-2	-	-	TGCGCCAGCAGGAACTCCGCCTACGAGCAGTACTTC	CASRNSAYEQYF
TRBJ2-1	16	TRBV11-2	-	TRBD1	TGTGCCAGCAGCAGTAGGACAGGGCAATCCTACAATGAGCAGTTCTTC	CASSSRTGQSYNEQFF
TRBJ2-2	18	TRBV5-1	-	TRBD2	TGCGCCAGCAGCGCGGGACTAGCGGGAGTAGGAGGCACCGGGGAGCTGTTTTTT	CASSAGLAGVGGTGELFF
TRBJ2-7	14	TRBV6-6	once	TRBD2	TGTGCCAGCAGTTACAGTAGCGGGAGCTACGAGCAGTACTTC	CASSYSSGSYEQYF
TRBJ1-4	18	TRBV7-6	-	TRBD1	TGTGCCAGCAGCTCGGACAGGGCGGTTGGAGCAACTAATGAAAAACTGTTTTTT	CASSSDRAVGATNEKLFF
TRBJ2-1	15	TRBV9	-	-	TGTGCCAGCAGCGAACCCGCGGGGCCCGACAATGAGCAGTTCTTC	CASSEPAGPDNEQFF
TRBJ2-7	15	TRBV5-1	-	-	TGCGCCAGCAGCTTGGGGGCGGCCCAATCCTACGAGCAGTACTTC	CASSLGAAQSYEQYF
TRBJ2-3	11	TRBV29-1	-	-	TGCAGCGTTGAAATTTCGTTTGGGCAGTATTTT	CSVEISFGQYF
TRBJ2-7	12	TRBV10-3	-	-	TGTGCCATCAGCGGCAGTCCCTACGAGCAGTACTTC	CAISGSPYEQYF
TRBJ2-2	16	TRBV5-1	-	TRBD2	TGCGCCAGCAGCTTAATGACTAGCGGGGGGACCGGGGAGCTGTTTTTT	CASSLMTSGGTGELFF
TRBJ2-5	13	TRBV29-1	many	TRBD1	TGCAGCGCCGAGACAGGGAGCGGTGAGACCCAGTACTTC	CSAETGSGETQYF
TRBJ1-3	17	TRBV9	-	-	TGTGCCAGCAGCGCAGATTATGGTGGTTTGTCGGGAAACACCATATATTTT	CASSADYGGLSGNTIYF
TRBJ2-2	15	TRBV27	-	-	TGTGCCAGCAGTTTATACCCGGTTCATCCCGGGGAGCTGTTTTTT	CASSLYPVHPGELFF
TRBJ2-5	11	TRBV13	-	-	TGTGCCAGCAGCTTAATAGAGACCCAGTACTTC	CASSLIETQYF
TRBJ2-7	14	TRBV6-6	few	TRBD1	TGTGCCAGCAGTTCACAGGGGAGCTCCTACGAGCAGTACTTC	CASSSQGSSYEQYF
TRBJ2-7	14	TRBV7-9	-	-	TGTGCCAGCAGCTTAGTGGGCATTCCCTACGAGCAGTACTTC	CASSLVGIPYEQYF
TRBJ1-1	18	TRBV28	once	TRBD1	TGTGCCAGCCCTCGGACGGGACAGGGGTTGGTGGAGGGCACTGAAGCTTTCTTT	CASPRTGQGLVEGTEAFF
TRBJ2-7	15	TRBV4-1	-	TRBD1	TGCGCCAGCAGCCCAAGAACAGGGGGAATCTACGAGCAGTACTTC	CASSPRTGGIYEQYF